The 24 T cell receptor beta chains below were found in one sample sequenced in a study of T cells in Graves' hyperthyroidism and ophthalmopathy. RNA transcripts served as the template for amplifying TCR beta CDR3 regions. TCR CDR3 underwent first-round RT-PCR with the HTBI primer set. TCRdb reanalysed the multiplex PCR reads using MiXCR and keeps one entry per CDR3 protein. The repertoire holds under 400,000 distinct CDR3 sequences, with approximately 13% as singletons. The sample taken for sequencing was blood. The receptors come from a woman between 55 and 75 years old with Graves' hyperthyroidism.

This chain uses TRBV5-1 with TRBJ2-1; 7 nucleotides align to TRBD1. Germline CDR1 and CDR2: SGHRS and YFSETQ. With V trimmed by 7 bases and J by 6 bases, 7 bases remained unmatched. This CDR3 spans 13 amino acids. CDR3 amino acids: CASGQDMGNEQFF. The CDR3, as DNA: TGCGCCAGCGGACAGGATATGGGCAATGAGCAGTTCTTC.

The chain employs TRBV4-1 and TRBJ2-6; weak D call: TRBD1 (5 bases). V lost 4 bases and J 0 bases, leaving 16 bases between the germline ends. Germline V lookup: CDR1 MGHRA, CDR2 YSYEKL. CDR3 size: 18 residues. The CDR3 bases are TGCGCCAGCAGCCCTCGCTCAGGGCGTCTCTCTGGGGCCAACGTCCTGACTTTC. Its protein is CASSPRSGRLSGANVLTF.

This clonotype showed up many times. The chain employs TRBV5-6 and TRBJ1-1; D unclear. The germline V gene encodes CDR1 SGHDT and CDR2 YYEEEE. The CDR3 consists of 12 residues. Between the trimmed V and J ends, which lost 1 base and 5 bases, there was a span of 6 bases. CDR3 amino acids: CASSLSLTEAFF. The CDR3 nucleotides read TGTGCCAGCAGCTTGTCCCTGACTGAAGCTTTCTTT.

This clonotype was detected a few times. V gene TRBV10-3 combines with J gene TRBJ1-1; 7 bases fit TRBD1. With 6 bases clipped from V and 4 bases from J, the junction kept 17 bases outside the gene matches. Germline V gene data show CDR1 as ENHRY and CDR2 as SYGVKD. The CDR3 length is 17 residues. CDR3 coding DNA: TGTGCCATCAGAGGGGGAGGGACAGCCGGGATCAGCACTGAAGCTTTCTTT. Encoded protein: CAIRGGGTAGISTEAFF.

The chain couples TRBV11-3 to TRBJ2-3, with D perhaps TRBD1 (6 bases). The ends were cut back, 3 bases at V and 1 base at J, with 14 bases in the middle. The CDR3 runs 16 residues. Looked up from germline, CDR1 is SGHNT and CDR2 is YENEEA. The DNA for the CDR3 is TGTGCCAGCAGCTTTGGTCCCAGGGGCGGCACAGATACGCAGTATTTT. Encoded protein: CASSFGPRGGTDTQYF.

This chain links TRBV3-1 with TRBJ1-4; weak D call: TRBD1 (5 bases). This CDR3 is built from 13 residues. Looked up from germline, CDR1 is LGHDT and CDR2 is YNNKEL (reference sequence). V was clipped by 10 bases and J by 6 bases, with 15 bases between them. The CDR3 DNA sequence: TGTGCCACCGGGCTCCAGGGTCATGAAAAACTGTTTTTT. As protein: CATGLQGHEKLFF.

This clonotype was seen only a few times. The chain has TRBV12-3 or TRBV12-4 and TRBJ1-4; perhaps TRBD1 as D (5 bases). V was shortened by 8 bases and J by 5 bases, with 15 bases between the two germline ends. The CDR3 is 14 residues long. The CDR3, as DNA: TGTGCCAGCGGGGTGGGGGGGAGAAATGAAAAACTGTTTTTT. Protein product: CASGVGGRNEKLFF.

This clonotype was counted a few times. The chain has TRBV19 and TRBJ1-5, with D maybe TRBD1 (5 bases). The CDR3 has 12 residues. Trimming pared 8 bases from V and 9 bases from J, leaving 14 bases between. CDR1 and CDR2 (germline): LNHDA, SQIVND (reference sequence). The CDR3: CASSSWGGPQHF. CDR3 in DNA: TGTGCCAGTTCATCTTGGGGGGGGCCCCAGCATTTT.

This clonotype was seen at least ten times. This chain joins TRBV6-1 and TRBJ2-7; 10 bases are a match to TRBD1. V gave up 5 bases and J gave up 3 bases; unmatched junction bases: 7. This CDR3 is built from 15 residues. Germline assignment: CDR1 MNHNS and CDR2 SASEGT. CDR3 sequence reads: CASSNPGQGFYEQYF. The CDR3 nucleotides read TGTGCCAGCAGTAATCCGGGACAGGGGTTCTACGAGCAGTACTTC.

This clonotype was recorded many times. The chain is built from TRBV6-1 and TRBJ2-3; 15 nucleotides align to TRBD2. V shed 4 bases and J 0 bases; nucleotides not matched to a gene: 8. This CDR3 comprises 19 residues. Germline-derived CDR1 and CDR2 are MNHNS and SASEGT. In DNA form, the CDR3 reads TGTGCCAGCAGTGCCGGACTAGCGGGAGGGCCGGGTAGCACAGATACGCAGTATTTT. Protein sequence: CASSAGLAGGPGSTDTQYF.

This clonotype was found a few times. The genes are TRBV5-6 and TRBJ1-1; D perhaps matches TRBD1 (5 bases). The CDR3 is made up of 13 amino acids. V lost 6 bases and J lost 2, with 11 bases in between. CDR1 and CDR2 from the germline V gene are SGHDT and YYEEEE. This CDR3 is CASNGDVNTEAFF. The CDR3 coding sequence is TGTGCCAGCAACGGGGACGTCAACACTGAAGCTTTCTTT.

This clonotype showed up just a few times. This chain links TRBV7-9 with TRBJ1-4; 12 bases match TRBD1. This CDR3 has 15 amino acids. V was pared by 1 base and J by 8 bases, with 2 bases of the junction left unmatched. CDR1 is SEHNR and CDR2 is FQNEAQ in the germline V gene (reference sequence). The CDR3 loop reads CASSLEGTGGEKLFF. The CDR3 coding sequence is TGTGCCAGCAGCTTAGAAGGGACAGGGGGCGAAAAACTGTTTTTT.

This clonotype was seen a few times. The chain couples TRBV30 to TRBJ1-6; maybe TRBD1 (5 bases). Trimming left V 5 bases short and J 10 bases short, with 15 bases between. From germline, CDR1 is GTSNPN and CDR2 SVGIG (reference sequence). The CDR3 runs 13 residues. CDR3 bases: TGTGCCTGGCAAGGGGACTCTGGATCACCCCTCCACTTT. Translated: CAWQGDSGSPLHF.

The gene calls are TRBV7-8 and TRBJ2-1, with 7 bases aligning to TRBD2. Germline trimming cut 3 bases from V and 6 bases from J; bases unmatched to any gene: 11. The germline V gene has CDR1 SGHVS and CDR2 FQNEAQ. The CDR3 runs to 16 residues. CDR3 DNA sequence: TGTGCCAGCAGCTTCATGGGGCTAGCGGCCTTCAATGAGCAGTTCTTC. Encoded protein: CASSFMGLAAFNEQFF.

The chain links TRBV18 to TRBJ1-4; D is perhaps TRBD1 (6 bases). V lost 3 bases and J 3 bases, leaving 17 bases between the germline ends. CDR3 length: 17 residues. Germline V gene data show CDR1 as KGHSH and CDR2 as LQKENI. CDR3 DNA: TGTGCCAGCTCACCCCCCTTAGGGGGGAAATCTAATGAAAAACTGTTTTTT. Protein sequence: CASSPPLGGKSNEKLFF.

In this sample, this clonotype turned up a few times. The chain links TRBV25-1 to TRBJ2-7; TRBD2 agrees at 8 bases. The junction had 24 bases not matched to a gene; V was cut back by 5 bases and J by 0 bases. CDR1 and CDR2 (germline): MGHDK, SYGVNS. The CDR3 sequence is 21 residues long. The DNA of the CDR3 is TGTGCCAGCAGTCCAACCCCCGGGCTAGCGGGTGTAAAAAGGCCCTCCTACGAGCAGTACTTC. It translates to CASSPTPGLAGVKRPSYEQYF.

V gene TRBV15 combines with J gene TRBJ1-5; D is undetermined. The V gene lost 0 bases and the J gene lost 4 bases, with 10 bases spanning the gap. The CDR3 has 15 amino acids. CDR1 is LNHNV, CDR2 YYDKDF, per germline (reference sequence). CDR3 sequence: CATSRDGRVNQPQHF. Written as DNA, the CDR3 is TGTGCCACCAGCAGAGACGGAAGAGTTAATCAGCCCCAGCATTTT.

The chain carries TRBV12-3 or TRBV12-4 and TRBJ2-2, with 15 nucleotides matching TRBD2. J was trimmed by 8 bases and V by 5 bases; bases with no gene match: 6. This CDR3 region has 16 residues. The CDR3 here is CASSPGLAGGPGELFF. Here the CDR3 DNA reads TGTGCCAGCAGTCCAGGACTAGCGGGAGGGCCAGGGGAGCTGTTTTTT.

There are a few counts of this clonotype. The chain links TRBV6-9 to TRBJ2-7; 12 nucleotides match TRBD2. This CDR3 comprises 15 residues. V shed 4 bases and J 3 bases; nucleotides not matched to a gene: 4. CDR1 MNHGY and CDR2 SVAAGI come from the germline V gene. The CDR3 DNA is TGTGCCAGCAGTTTGACTAGCGGGAGCCTCTACGAGCAGTACTTC. Its protein is CASSLTSGSLYEQYF.

About this clonotype: This clone may be a read error of a much larger clone one base away. The rearrangement uses TRBV27 and TRBJ2-7; TRBD1 aligns across 7 bases. V shed 9 bases and J 0 bases; nucleotides not matched to a gene: 14. Germline assignment: CDR1 MNHEY and CDR2 SMNVEV (reference sequence). CDR3 length: 16 residues. CDR3 amino acids: CARGGGPKGPSYEQYF. DNA for the CDR3: TGTGCCAGAGGGGGCGGGCCTAAGGGCCCCTCCTACGAGCAGTACTTC.

This clonotype was seen many times. V usage is TRBV12-3 or TRBV12-4 and J usage is TRBJ2-1; 10 nucleotides match TRBD2. CDR3 length: 17 residues. J was trimmed by 6 bases and V by 6 bases; bases with no gene match: 14. Here the CDR3 DNA reads TGTGCCAGCAGCTCGGGACTAGCGCCGGAGATGTCCAATGAGCAGTTCTTC. It translates to CASSSGLAPEMSNEQFF.

V gene TRBV5-4 combines with J gene TRBJ2-7; no definite D call. The CDR3 runs 14 residues. V was pared by 5 bases and J by 6 bases, with 18 bases between. Per germline, CDR1 SGHNT and CDR2 YYREEE (reference sequence). CDR3 protein: CASSSDQGRSEQYF. The CDR3 nucleotides read TGTGCCAGCAGTTCTGATCAAGGTCGTTCCGAGCAGTACTTC. The variable domain in full, with the rest retrieved from reference TRBV5-4 and TRBJ2-7, is ETGVTQSPTHLIKTRGQQVTLRCSSQSGHNTVSWYQQALGQGPQFIFQYYREEENGRGNFPPRFSGLQFPNYSSELNVNALELDDSALYLCASSSDQGRSEQYFGPGTRLTVT.

The chain employs TRBV7-3 and TRBJ2-1, with TRBD2 as a possible D gene (6 bases). Trimming left V 5 bases short and J 9 bases short, with 11 bases between. CDR3 size: 12 residues. Germline assignment: CDR1 SGHTA and CDR2 FQGTGA. CDR3 residues: CASSPGGLEQFF. CDR3 DNA: TGTGCCAGCAGCCCCGGAGGGCTTGAGCAGTTCTTC.

This clonotype was seen ten or more times. The rearrangement uses TRBV3-1 and TRBJ2-7, with D possibly TRBD2 on 5 matching bases. The V end lost 1 base, the J end lost 4 bases, and 8 bases lay between the germline ends. The length of the CDR3 is 13 residues. Germline values: CDR1 LGHDT, CDR2 YNNKEL (reference sequence). CDR3 DNA: TGTGCCAGCAGCCAAGTTCGGGGATACGAGCAGTACTTC. Its translation: CASSQVRGYEQYF.